This TCR beta chain was recovered during a study of OX40 agonist ivuxolimab in advanced cancers. Study context: The patients received agonistic anti-OX40 (CD134) antibody ivuxolimab.

TCRdb's table, derived via immunoSEQ multiplex PCR, lists solely in-frame clones and lacks some. The sample has 40,000 to 45,000 clones; around 89% are singletons. V lost 0 bases and J lost 6, with 15 bases in between. Germline CDR1 SGDLS, CDR2 YYNGEE. The CDR3 runs 15 residues. This chain connects TRBV9 to TRBJ1-1; D is ambiguous. The sequences come from CD4+ or CD8+ T cells sorted from blood, collected in a trial of the OX40 agonist ivuxolimab. This TCR was recovered from an adult with an advanced solid tumor such as melanoma, head and neck, liver or kidney cancer. The CDR3 DNA is TGTGCCAGCAGCGTAGATTTAGACTGGAGATCTGAAGCTTTCTTT. Protein product: CASSVDLDWRSEAFF.